One and the same sample provided the 2 T cell receptor beta chains below, sequenced in a study of T cell responses to AZD1222 COVID-19 vaccine. The data were produced by immunoSEQ multiplex PCR, yet TCRdb's version contains in-frame clones alone and is incomplete. In the table there are approximately 100,000 clones, roughly nine tenths of which are singletons. The starting material was peripheral blood, obtained on day 0 of AZD1222 vaccination. These TCRs come from an adult in good health.

The chain links TRBV11-2 to TRBJ2-7; TRBD1 agrees at 7 bases. Germline V gene lookup returns CDR1 SGHAT and CDR2 FQNNGV. V shed 2 bases and J 9 bases; nucleotides not matched to a gene: 4. The length of the CDR3 is 12 residues. DNA for the CDR3: TGTGCCAGCAGCTTACAGGGGGATCTGCAGTACTTC. Translating it yields CASSLQGDLQYF.

J is TRBJ2-1 and V is TRBV9, with TRBD2 matching over 10 bases. Per germline, CDR1 SGDLS and CDR2 YYNGEE. The CDR3 totals 16 residues. The junction had 2 bases not matched to a gene; V was cut back by 2 bases and J by 0 bases. CDR3: CASSVWTSGSYNEQFF. In DNA form, the CDR3 reads TGTGCCAGCAGCGTTTGGACTAGCGGCTCCTACAATGAGCAGTTCTTC.